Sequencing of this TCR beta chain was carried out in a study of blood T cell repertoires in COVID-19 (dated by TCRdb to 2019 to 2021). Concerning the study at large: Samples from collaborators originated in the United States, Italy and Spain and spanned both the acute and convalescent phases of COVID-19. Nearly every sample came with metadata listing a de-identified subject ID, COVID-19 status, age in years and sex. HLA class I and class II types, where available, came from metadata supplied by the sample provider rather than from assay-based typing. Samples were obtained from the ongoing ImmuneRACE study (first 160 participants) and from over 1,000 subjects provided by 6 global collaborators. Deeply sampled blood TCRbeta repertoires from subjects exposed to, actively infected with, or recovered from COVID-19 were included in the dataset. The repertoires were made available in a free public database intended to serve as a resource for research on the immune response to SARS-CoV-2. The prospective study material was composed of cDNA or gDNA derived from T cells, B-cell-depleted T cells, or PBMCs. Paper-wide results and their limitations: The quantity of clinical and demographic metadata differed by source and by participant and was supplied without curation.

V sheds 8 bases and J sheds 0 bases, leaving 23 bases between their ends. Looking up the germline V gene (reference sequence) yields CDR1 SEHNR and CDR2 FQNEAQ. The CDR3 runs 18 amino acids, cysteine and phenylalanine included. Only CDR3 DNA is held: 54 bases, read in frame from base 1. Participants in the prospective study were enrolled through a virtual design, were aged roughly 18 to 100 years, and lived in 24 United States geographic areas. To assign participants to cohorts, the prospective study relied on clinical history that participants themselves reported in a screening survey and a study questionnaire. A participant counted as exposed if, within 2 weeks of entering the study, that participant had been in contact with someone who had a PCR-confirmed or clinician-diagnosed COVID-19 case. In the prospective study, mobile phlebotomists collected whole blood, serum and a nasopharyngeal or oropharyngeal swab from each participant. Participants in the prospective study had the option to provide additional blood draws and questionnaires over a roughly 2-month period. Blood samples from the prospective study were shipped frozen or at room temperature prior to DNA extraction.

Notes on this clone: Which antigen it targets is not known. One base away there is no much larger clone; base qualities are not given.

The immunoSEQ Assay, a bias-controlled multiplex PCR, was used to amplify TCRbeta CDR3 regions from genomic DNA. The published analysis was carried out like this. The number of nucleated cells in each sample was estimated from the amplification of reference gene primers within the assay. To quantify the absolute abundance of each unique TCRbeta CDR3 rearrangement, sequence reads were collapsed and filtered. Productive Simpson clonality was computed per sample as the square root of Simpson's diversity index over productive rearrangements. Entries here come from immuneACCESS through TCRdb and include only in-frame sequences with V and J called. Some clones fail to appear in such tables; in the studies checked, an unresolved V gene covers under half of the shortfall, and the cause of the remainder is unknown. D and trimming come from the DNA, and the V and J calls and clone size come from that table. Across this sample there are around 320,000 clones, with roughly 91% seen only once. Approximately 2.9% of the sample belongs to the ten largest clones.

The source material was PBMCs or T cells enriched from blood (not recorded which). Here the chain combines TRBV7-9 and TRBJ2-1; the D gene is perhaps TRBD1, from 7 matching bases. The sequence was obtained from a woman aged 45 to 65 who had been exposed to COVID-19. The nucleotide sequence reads TGTGCCAGCGACAAACAAGGGGGGACAGCGAGCTCCTACAATGAGCAGTTCTTC. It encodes CASDKQGGTASSYNEQFF.